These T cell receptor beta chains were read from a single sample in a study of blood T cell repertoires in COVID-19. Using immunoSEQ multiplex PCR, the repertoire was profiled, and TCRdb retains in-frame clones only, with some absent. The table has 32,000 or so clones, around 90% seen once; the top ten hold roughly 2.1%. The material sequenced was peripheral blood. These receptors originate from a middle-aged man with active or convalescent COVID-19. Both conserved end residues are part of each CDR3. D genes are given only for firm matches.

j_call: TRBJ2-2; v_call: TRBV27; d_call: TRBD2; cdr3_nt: TGTGCCAGCAGGGCTAGCGGGAAAGCCGGGGAGCTGTTTTTT; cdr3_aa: CASRASGKAGELFF
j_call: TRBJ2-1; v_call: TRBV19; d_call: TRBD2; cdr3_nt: TGTGCCAGTAGTCAAATAGCGGGGATGGATGAGCAGTTCTTC; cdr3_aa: CASSQIAGMDEQFF
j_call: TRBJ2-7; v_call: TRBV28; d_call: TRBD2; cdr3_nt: TGTGCCACTCAGACCGGGACTAACACCTACGAGCAGTACTTC; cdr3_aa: CATQTGTNTYEQYF
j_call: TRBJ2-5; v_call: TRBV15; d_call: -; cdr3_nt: TGTGCCACCAGCAGAGATCGGGGGACCCAGACCCAGTACTTC; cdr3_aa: CATSRDRGTQTQYF
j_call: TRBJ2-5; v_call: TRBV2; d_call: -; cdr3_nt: TGTGCCAGCAGTGGCGGAGAGACCCAGTACTTC; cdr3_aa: CASSGGETQYF
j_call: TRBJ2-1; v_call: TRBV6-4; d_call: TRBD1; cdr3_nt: TGCCCCAGGGGGACCTACAATGAGCAGTTCTTC; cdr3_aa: CPRGTYNEQFF
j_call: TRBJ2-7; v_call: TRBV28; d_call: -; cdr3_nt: TGTGCCAGCAGCTCAGGACAGTCCACCTACGAGCAGTACTTC; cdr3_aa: CASSSGQSTYEQYF
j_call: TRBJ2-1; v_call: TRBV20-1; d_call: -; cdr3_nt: TGCAGTGCTAGTCGGGCGACTAGCTCCTACAATGAGCAGTTCTTC; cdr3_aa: CSASRATSSYNEQFF
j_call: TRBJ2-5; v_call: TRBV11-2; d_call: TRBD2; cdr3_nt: TGTGCCAGCAGCTTAGGCGGGACTAGCGGGAGGCGGGAGACCCAGTACTTC; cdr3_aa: CASSLGGTSGRRETQYF
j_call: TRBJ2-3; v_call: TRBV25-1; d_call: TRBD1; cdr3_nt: TGTGCCAGCAGTGACCGGACAGGGCGATCCATCACAGATACGCAGTATTTT; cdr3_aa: CASSDRTGRSITDTQYF
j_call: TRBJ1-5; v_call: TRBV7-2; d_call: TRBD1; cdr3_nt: TGTGCCAGCAGCTTAGTTTGGCAGGGGGGCAATCAGCCCCAGCATTTT; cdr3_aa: CASSLVWQGGNQPQHF
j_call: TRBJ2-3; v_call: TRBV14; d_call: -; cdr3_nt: TGTGCCAGCAGCCAAGTCTTGGATACGCAGTATTTT; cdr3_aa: CASSQVLDTQYF